The source of this T cell receptor beta chain is a study of blood T cells in healthy people across ages. At the level of the study: The capture of about one barcoded beta molecule per two T cells was achieved by template switching.

V lost 7 bases to trimming and J lost 4 bases; unmatched junction nucleotides: 4. Germline CDR1 DFQATT, CDR2 SNEGSKA (reference sequence). This CDR3 spans 11 amino acids. Sample-barcoded 5' priming and a J-beta primer mix drove a second PCR of about 7 to 11 cycles. MiXCR, run by TCRdb on the 5' RACE reads, gives a single entry per CDR3 protein. Altogether 1.5 million to 2 million distinct CDR3 sequences are present, roughly 32% being singletons, with the ten largest covering about 10%. In its sample, this clonotype was seen many times. Sequencing used blood. This TCR was recovered from a woman aged 25 to 39 in good health. The rearrangement joins TRBV20-1 to TRBJ2-7; 7 bases map to TRBD2. As DNA, the CDR3 is TGCAGTGGTGCTAGCGGATACGAGCAGTACTTC. Translated, it gives CSGASGYEQYF.